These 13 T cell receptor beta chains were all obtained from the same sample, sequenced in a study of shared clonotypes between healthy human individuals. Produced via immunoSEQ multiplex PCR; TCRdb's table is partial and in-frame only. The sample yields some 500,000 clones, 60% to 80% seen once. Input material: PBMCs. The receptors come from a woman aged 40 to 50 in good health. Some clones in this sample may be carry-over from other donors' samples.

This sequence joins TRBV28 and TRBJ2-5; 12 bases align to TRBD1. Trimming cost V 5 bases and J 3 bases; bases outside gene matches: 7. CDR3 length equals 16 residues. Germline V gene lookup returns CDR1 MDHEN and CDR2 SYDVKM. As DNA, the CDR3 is TGTGCCAGCAGTCCCTGGGGACAGGGGGCGGAAGAGACCCAGTACTTC. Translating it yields CASSPWGQGAEETQYF.

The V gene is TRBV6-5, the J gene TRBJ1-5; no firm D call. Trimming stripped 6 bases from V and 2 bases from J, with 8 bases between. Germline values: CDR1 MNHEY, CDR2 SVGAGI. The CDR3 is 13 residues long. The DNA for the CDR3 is TGTGCCAGCAGCAGAGATGGCAATCAGCCCCAGCATTTT. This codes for CASSRDGNQPQHF.

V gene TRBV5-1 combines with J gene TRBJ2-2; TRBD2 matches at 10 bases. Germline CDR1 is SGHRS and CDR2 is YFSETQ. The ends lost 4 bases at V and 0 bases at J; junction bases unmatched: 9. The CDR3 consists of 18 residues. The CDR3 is CASSNEGLAGANTGELFF. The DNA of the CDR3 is TGCGCCAGCAGCAACGAAGGGCTAGCGGGAGCGAACACCGGGGAGCTGTTTTTT.

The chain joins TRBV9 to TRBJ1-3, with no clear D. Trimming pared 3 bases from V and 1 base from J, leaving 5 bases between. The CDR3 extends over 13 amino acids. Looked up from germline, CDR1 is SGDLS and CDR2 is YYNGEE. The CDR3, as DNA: TGTGCCAGCAGCGCCGCATCTGGAAACACCATATATTTT. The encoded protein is CASSAASGNTIYF.

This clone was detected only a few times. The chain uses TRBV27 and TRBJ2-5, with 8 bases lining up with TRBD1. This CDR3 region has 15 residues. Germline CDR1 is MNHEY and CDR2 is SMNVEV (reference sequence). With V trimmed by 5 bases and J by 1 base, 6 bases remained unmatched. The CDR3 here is CASSAMGQAQETQYF. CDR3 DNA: TGTGCCAGCAGTGCCATGGGACAGGCCCAAGAGACCCAGTACTTC.

The CDR3 bases are TGTGCCAGCAGTCTCGACTGGTCTCGAGAGACCCAGTACTTC. Translation: CASSLDWSRETQYF. V gene TRBV2 combines with J gene TRBJ2-5; D not certain. Germline V CDR1 and CDR2: SNHLY, FYNNEI. The CDR3 has 14 residues. With 5 bases removed from V and 4 bases from J, the gap between germline ends came to 14 bases.

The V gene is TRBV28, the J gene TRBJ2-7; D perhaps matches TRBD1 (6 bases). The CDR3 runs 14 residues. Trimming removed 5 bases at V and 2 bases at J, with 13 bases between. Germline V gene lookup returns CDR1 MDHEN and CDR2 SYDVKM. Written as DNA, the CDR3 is TGTGCCAGCAGTGCACAGGGAAACCCCTACGAGCAGTACTTC. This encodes CASSAQGNPYEQYF. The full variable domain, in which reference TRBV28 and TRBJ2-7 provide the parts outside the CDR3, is DVKVTQSSRYLVKRTGEKVFLECVQDMDHENMFWYRQDPGLGLRLIYFSYDVKMKEKGDIPEGYSVSREKKERFSLILESASTNQTSMYLCASSAQGNPYEQYFGPGTRLTVT.

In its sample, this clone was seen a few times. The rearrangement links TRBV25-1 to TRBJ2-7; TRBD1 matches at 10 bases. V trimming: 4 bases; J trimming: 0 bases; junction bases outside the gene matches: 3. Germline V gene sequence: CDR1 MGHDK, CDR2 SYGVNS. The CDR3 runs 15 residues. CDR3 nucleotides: TGTGCCAGCAGTGTCCGGGACAGGGGCTCCTACGAGCAGTACTTC. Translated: CASSVRDRGSYEQYF.

DNA of the CDR3: TGTGCCAGCTCAAGGCCTGCAGCGTACTCTGGAAACACCATATATTTT. It encodes CASSRPAAYSGNTIYF. The chain is built from TRBV18 and TRBJ1-3; unclear D gene. The V gene's germline CDR1 is KGHSH and CDR2 LQKENI. CDR3 length: 16 residues. V lost 5 bases and J lost 0, with 14 bases in between.

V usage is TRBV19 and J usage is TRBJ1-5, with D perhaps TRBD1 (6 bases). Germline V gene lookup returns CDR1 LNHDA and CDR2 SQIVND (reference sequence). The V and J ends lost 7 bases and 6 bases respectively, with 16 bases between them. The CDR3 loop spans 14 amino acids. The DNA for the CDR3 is TGTGCCAGTACAGGGGCCGCGTTCCCTCAGCCCCAGCATTTT. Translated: CASTGAAFPQPQHF.

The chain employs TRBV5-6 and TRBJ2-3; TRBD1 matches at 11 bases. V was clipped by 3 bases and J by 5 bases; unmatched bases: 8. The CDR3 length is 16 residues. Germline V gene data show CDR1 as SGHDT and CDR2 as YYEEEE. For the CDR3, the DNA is TGTGCCAGCAGCTCTAGAGGACAGGGGGCAGGAGATACGCAGTATTTT. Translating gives CASSSRGQGAGDTQYF.

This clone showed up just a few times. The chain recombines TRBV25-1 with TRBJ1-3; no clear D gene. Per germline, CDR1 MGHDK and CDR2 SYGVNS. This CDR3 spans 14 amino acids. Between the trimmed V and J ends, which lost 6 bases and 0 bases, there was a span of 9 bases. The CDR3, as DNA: TGTGCCAGCAGCGCCGGGATCTCTGGAAACACCATATATTTT. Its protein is CASSAGISGNTIYF.

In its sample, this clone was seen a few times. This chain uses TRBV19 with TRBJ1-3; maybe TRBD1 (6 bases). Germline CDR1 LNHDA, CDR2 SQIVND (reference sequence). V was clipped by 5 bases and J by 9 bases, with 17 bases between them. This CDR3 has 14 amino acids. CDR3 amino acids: CASSVQDRGGTIYF. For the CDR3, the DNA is TGTGCCAGTAGTGTTCAGGACAGAGGAGGCACCATATATTTT.